The 12 T cell receptor beta chains given below trace back to one sample, sequenced in a study of OX40 agonist ivuxolimab in advanced cancers. The assay was immunoSEQ multiplex PCR, and TCRdb's table has in-frame clones only and misses some. The sample comprises about 64,000 clones, about 87% of which are singletons, and approximately 2.8% rests with the top ten. This specimen was CD4+ or CD8+ T cells sorted from blood, taken in a trial of the OX40 agonist ivuxolimab. The receptors were gathered from an adult with an advanced solid tumor such as melanoma, head and neck, liver or kidney cancer.

V and J are TRBV30 and TRBJ2-3; D remains unclear. The V and J ends lost 8 bases and 0 bases respectively, with 9 bases between them. Germline V gene data show CDR1 as GTSNPN and CDR2 as SVGIG (reference sequence). The CDR3 spans 12 residues. This CDR3 is CAGRASTDTQYF. Written as DNA, the CDR3 is TGTGCCGGACGGGCTAGCACAGATACGCAGTATTTT.

The CDR3: CASSLGRINEKLFF. The DNA for the CDR3 is TGCGCCAGCAGCTTGGGGCGGATTAATGAAAAACTGTTTTTT. The chain joins TRBV5-1 to TRBJ1-4, with D unresolved. Trimming stripped 0 bases from V and 4 bases from J, with 7 bases between. There are 14 residues in the CDR3. Germline values: CDR1 SGHRS, CDR2 YFSETQ.

This chain uses TRBV14 with TRBJ2-3, with 13 bases fitting TRBD2. The CDR3 has 15 amino acids. In germline, CDR1 is SGHDN, CDR2 FVKESK. V lost 1 base and J lost 9; bases outside the gene matches: 4. CDR3: CASSQATSGRGTQYF. The CDR3 nucleotides read TGTGCCAGCAGCCAAGCAACTAGCGGGAGGGGCACGCAGTATTTT.

The J gene is TRBJ2-7, the V gene TRBV19; D might be TRBD2 (5 bases). V lost 6 bases and J 5 bases, leaving 14 bases between the germline ends. This CDR3 has 13 amino acids. Germline CDR1 LNHDA, CDR2 SQIVND (reference sequence). CDR3 nucleotide sequence: TGTGCCAGTAGCAACATACTAGTACACGAGCAGTACTTC. This codes for CASSNILVHEQYF.

The chain is built from TRBV7-3 and TRBJ2-2; the D gene is possibly TRBD2 (6 bases). Trimming left V 5 bases short and J 6 bases short, with 16 bases between. The V gene's germline CDR1 is SGHTA and CDR2 FQGTGA. The CDR3 is made up of 15 amino acids. The CDR3 nucleotides read TGTGCCAGCAGCCAAGGCACGGGGGTCTCCGGGGAGCTGTTTTTT. The encoded protein is CASSQGTGVSGELFF.

The chain combines TRBV6-5 with TRBJ2-7, with D tentatively TRBD1 (5 bases). This CDR3 spans 14 amino acids. Germline values: CDR1 MNHEY, CDR2 SVGAGI. Trimming removed 4 bases from V and 2 bases from J, with 12 bases in between. The CDR3 DNA reads TGTGCCAGCAGTTTGCAGGGCGGAGCCTACGAGCAGTACTTC. Translation gives CASSLQGGAYEQYF.

The V and J genes are TRBV5-6 and TRBJ2-7; TRBD1 matches at 7 bases. Germline V gives CDR1 SGHDT, CDR2 YYEEEE. This CDR3 contains 14 residues. V lost 1 base to trimming and J lost 4 bases; unmatched junction nucleotides: 5. The chain's CDR3 is CASSLTGERYEQYF. The CDR3 DNA reads as TGTGCCAGCAGCTTGACAGGGGAGAGGTACGAGCAGTACTTC. Full variable domain (remainder filled in from reference TRBV5-6 and TRBJ2-7): DAGVTQSPTHLIKTRGQQVTLRCSPKSGHDTVSWYQQALGQGPQFIFQYYEEEERQRGNFPDRFSGHQFPNYSSELNVNALLLGDSALYLCASSLTGERYEQYFGPGTRLTVT.

The chain recombines TRBV28 with TRBJ2-7; D not certain. Per the germline V gene, CDR1 is MDHEN and CDR2 is SYDVKM. This CDR3 comprises 11 residues. Trimming took off 6 bases at V and 2 bases at J, with 5 bases between the two ends. CDR3: CASSRTYEQYF. The DNA of the CDR3 is TGTGCCAGCAGCCGGACCTACGAGCAGTACTTC.

The chain joins TRBV28 to TRBJ2-1; D unclear. The CDR3 has 15 residues. Per the germline V gene, CDR1 is MDHEN and CDR2 is SYDVKM. Trimming took off 5 bases at V and 6 bases at J, with 17 bases between the two ends. As DNA, the CDR3 is TGTGCCAGCAGTAGAGAGACCGAAAGAGGCAATGAGCAGTTCTTC. Protein sequence: CASSRETERGNEQFF.

Concerning this clone itself: The same CDR3 arises from other DNA sequences in this sample as well. V usage is TRBV2 and J usage is TRBJ2-5; no firm D call. CDR1 is SNHLY, CDR2 FYNNEI, per germline. The CDR3 has 13 amino acids. Trimming cost V 4 bases and J 1 base, with 7 bases left between them. This CDR3 is CASSVHSQETQYF. Written as DNA, the CDR3 is TGTGCCAGCAGTGTTCACAGCCAAGAGACCCAGTACTTC.

This chain uses TRBV28 with TRBJ1-4; D is unclear. V lost 3 bases, J lost 3 bases, and 11 bases lay in between. The CDR3 covers 15 residues. Per germline, CDR1 MDHEN and CDR2 SYDVKM. The CDR3 spells CASSLVGIPNEKLFF. DNA of the CDR3: TGTGCCAGCAGTTTGGTAGGGATACCTAATGAAAAACTGTTTTTT. The full variable domain, completed using reference TRBV28 and TRBJ1-4, is DVKVTQSSRYLVKRTGEKVFLECVQDMDHENMFWYRQDPGLGLRLIYFSYDVKMKEKGDIPEGYSVSREKKERFSLILESASTNQTSMYLCASSLVGIPNEKLFFGSGTQLSVL.

This chain uses TRBV19 with TRBJ1-1; tentative D call: TRBD1 (5 bases). CDR1 LNHDA and CDR2 SQIVND come from the germline V gene (reference sequence). Deletions cut 4 bases from V and 1 base from J, with 13 bases between. The CDR3 has 15 amino acids. CDR3 sequence reads: CASSKSRDQNTEAFF. For the CDR3, the DNA is TGTGCCAGTAGTAAAAGCCGGGACCAGAACACTGAAGCTTTCTTT.